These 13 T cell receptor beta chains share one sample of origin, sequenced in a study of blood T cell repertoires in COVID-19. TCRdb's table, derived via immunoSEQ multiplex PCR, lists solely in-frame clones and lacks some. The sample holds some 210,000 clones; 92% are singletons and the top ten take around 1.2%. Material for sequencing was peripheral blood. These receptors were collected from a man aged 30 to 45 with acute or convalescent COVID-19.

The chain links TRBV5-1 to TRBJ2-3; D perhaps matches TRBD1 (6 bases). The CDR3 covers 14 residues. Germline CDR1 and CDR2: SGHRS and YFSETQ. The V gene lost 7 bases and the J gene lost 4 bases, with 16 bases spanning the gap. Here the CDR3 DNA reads TGCGCCAGCGCCGACAGGACCGGGGCAGATACGCAGTATTTT. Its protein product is CASADRTGADTQYF.

The CDR3 DNA reads as TGTGCCAGCAGCCGGCTCTCAGACAAGACCTCGGGCTACACCTTC. Protein product: CASSRLSDKTSGYTF. The V gene is TRBV5-4, the J gene TRBJ1-2; no clear D. From germline, CDR1 is SGHNT and CDR2 YYREEE (reference sequence). Trimming shortened V by 4 bases and J by 8 bases, and 21 bases separated the two germline ends. There are 15 residues in the CDR3.

The CDR3: CASSLVGYASTDTQYF. The CDR3 nucleotides read TGTGCCAGCAGCTTAGTCGGTTATGCTAGCACAGATACGCAGTATTTT. The chain recombines TRBV7-9 with TRBJ2-3; D gene unclear. From germline, CDR1 is SEHNR and CDR2 FQNEAQ (reference sequence). V lost 1 base, J lost 0 bases, and 11 bases lay in between. The CDR3 is made up of 16 amino acids.

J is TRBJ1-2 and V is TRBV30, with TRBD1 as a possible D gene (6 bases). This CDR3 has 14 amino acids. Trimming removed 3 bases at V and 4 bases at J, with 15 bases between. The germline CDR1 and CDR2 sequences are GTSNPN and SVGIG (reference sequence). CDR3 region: CAWRETGSPYGYTF. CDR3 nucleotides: TGTGCCTGGAGGGAGACAGGTTCACCCTATGGCTACACCTTC. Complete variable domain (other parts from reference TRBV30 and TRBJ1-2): SQTIHQWPATLVQPVGSPLSLECTVEGTSNPNLYWYRQAAGRGLQLLFYSVGIGQISSEVPQNLSASRPQDRQFILSSKKLLLSDSGFYLCAWRETGSPYGYTFGSGTRLTVV.

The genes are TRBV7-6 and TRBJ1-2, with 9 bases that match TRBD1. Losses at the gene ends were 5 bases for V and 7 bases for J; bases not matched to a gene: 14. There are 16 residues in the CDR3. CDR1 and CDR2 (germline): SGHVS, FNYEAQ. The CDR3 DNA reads TGTGCCAGCAGCCCCCGGACTGGGGGACAGGGATTTGGCTACACCTTC. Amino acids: CASSPRTGGQGFGYTF.

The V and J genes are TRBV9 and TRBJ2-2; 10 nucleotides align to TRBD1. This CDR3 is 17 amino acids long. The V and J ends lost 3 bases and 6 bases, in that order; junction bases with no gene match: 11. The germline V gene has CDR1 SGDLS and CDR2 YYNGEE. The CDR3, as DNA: TGTGCCAGCAGCGCCCGGCCGGGACAGGGGACTGCCGGGGAGCTGTTTTTT. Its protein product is CASSARPGQGTAGELFF. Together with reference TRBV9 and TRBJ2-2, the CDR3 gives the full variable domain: DSGVTQTPKHLITATGQRVTLRCSPRSGDLSVYWYQQSLDQGLQFLIQYYNGEERAKGNILERFSAQQFPDLHSELNLSSLELGDSALYFCASSARPGQGTAGELFFGEGSRLTVL.

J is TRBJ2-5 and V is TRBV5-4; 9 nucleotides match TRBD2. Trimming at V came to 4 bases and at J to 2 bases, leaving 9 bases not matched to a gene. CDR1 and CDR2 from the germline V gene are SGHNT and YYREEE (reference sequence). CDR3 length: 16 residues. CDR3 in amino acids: CASSAGAGGGQETQYF. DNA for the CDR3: TGTGCCAGCAGCGCTGGAGCGGGAGGCGGGCAAGAGACCCAGTACTTC.

In nucleotides, the CDR3 is TGTGCCAGCAGTGAGACAGGCCCCAGCTCCTACAATGAGCAGTTCTTC. It codes for CASSETGPSSYNEQFF. The chain uses TRBV6-1 and TRBJ2-1, with a possible D match to TRBD1 (6 bases). The CDR3 is 16 amino acids. Germline CDR1 is MNHNS and CDR2 is SASEGT. V gave up 3 bases and J gave up 0 bases, with 12 bases separating them.

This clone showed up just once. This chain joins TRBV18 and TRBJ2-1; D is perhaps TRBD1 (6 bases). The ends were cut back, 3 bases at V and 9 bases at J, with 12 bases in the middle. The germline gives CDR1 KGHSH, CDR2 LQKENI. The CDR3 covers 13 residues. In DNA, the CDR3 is TGTGCCAGCTCACCTCCCACAGGGATTGAGCAGTTCTTC. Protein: CASSPPTGIEQFF.

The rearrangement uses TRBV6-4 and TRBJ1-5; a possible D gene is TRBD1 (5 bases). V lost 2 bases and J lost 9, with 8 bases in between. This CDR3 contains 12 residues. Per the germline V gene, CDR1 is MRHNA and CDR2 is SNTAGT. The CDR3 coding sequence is TGTGCCAGCAGTGACGGGAGGGGGCCCCAGCATTTT. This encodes CASSDGRGPQHF.

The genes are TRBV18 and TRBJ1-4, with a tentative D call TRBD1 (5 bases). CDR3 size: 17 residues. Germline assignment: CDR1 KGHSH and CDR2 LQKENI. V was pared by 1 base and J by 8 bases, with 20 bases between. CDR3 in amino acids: CASSPQSVQGLGEKLFF. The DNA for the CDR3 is TGTGCCAGCTCACCACAATCAGTGCAGGGATTGGGGGAAAAACTGTTTTTT.

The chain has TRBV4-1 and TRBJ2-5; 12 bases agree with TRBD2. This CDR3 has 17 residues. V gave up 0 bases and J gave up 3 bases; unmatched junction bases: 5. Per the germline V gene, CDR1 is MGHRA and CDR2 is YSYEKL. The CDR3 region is CASSQDLLAGGKETQYF. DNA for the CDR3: TGCGCCAGCAGCCAAGATCTCCTAGCGGGGGGGAAAGAGACCCAGTACTTC.

The CDR3 nucleotides read TGTGCCAGCAGTTTATCTCGGGGGAACACTGAAGCTTTCTTT. Its translation is CASSLSRGNTEAFF. This sequence joins TRBV27 and TRBJ1-1; D unclear. The CDR3 has 14 amino acids. Germline CDR1 is MNHEY and CDR2 is SMNVEV (reference sequence). V was shortened by 0 bases and J by 1 base, with 6 bases between the two germline ends.